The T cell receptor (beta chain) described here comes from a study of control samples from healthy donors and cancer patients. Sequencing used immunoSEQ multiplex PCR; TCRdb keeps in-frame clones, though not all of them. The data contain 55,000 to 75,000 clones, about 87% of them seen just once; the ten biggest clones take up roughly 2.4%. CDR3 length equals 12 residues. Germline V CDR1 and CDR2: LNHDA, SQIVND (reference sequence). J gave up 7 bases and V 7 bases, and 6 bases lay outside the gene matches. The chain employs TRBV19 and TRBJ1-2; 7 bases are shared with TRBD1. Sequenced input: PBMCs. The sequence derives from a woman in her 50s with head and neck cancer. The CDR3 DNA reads TGTGCCAGTAACGACAGGGTGGGTGGCTACACCTTC. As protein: CASNDRVGGYTF.